This TCR beta chain appears in the sequencing data of a study of T cells in localized non-small cell lung cancer. The data were produced by immunoSEQ multiplex PCR, yet TCRdb's version contains in-frame clones alone and is incomplete. The data hold about 26,000 clones, with about 88% observed a single time. V dropped 4 bases and J dropped 7 bases, with 15 bases sitting between them. The germline CDR1 and CDR2 sequences are SGDLS and YYNGEE. The CDR3 is 13 amino acids. This TCR was recovered from a female donor over 55 with stage II squamous cell lung carcinoma. V and J are TRBV9 and TRBJ2-7; D remains unclear. Here the sequenced sample was peripheral blood, taken before any cancer treatment. The CDR3 is CASSLTLSREQYF. The CDR3, as DNA: TGTGCCAGCAGCCTCACCCTGTCTAGGGAGCAGTACTTC.